One and the same sample provided the 11 T cell receptor beta chains below, sequenced in a study of shared clonotypes between healthy human individuals. Assay: immunoSEQ multiplex PCR; the TCRdb copy retains only in-frame clones and omits some. The sample lists about a million clones; 70% to 80% were seen once. The sample consisted of memory CD4+ T cells from PBMCs. Subset here: CD45RA-negative fraction. These receptors all come from a man aged 18-30 years in good health. Some clones in this sample may be carry-over from other donors' samples.

The chain has TRBV2 and TRBJ2-7; TRBD1 aligns across 9 bases. The length of the CDR3 is 13 residues. Germline assignment: CDR1 SNHLY and CDR2 FYNNEI. V was pared by 7 bases and J by 4 bases, with 5 bases of the junction left unmatched. The CDR3 DNA reads as TGTGCCAGCATCCGGGACAGGGAGTACGAGCAGTACTTC. Encoded protein: CASIRDREYEQYF.

On this clone itself: With a much larger clone just one base away, this may be a read error. The gene calls are TRBV7-6 and TRBJ2-5; no clear D gene. V lost 2 bases to trimming and J lost 1 base, with 5 bases between them. The V gene's germline CDR1 is SGHVS and CDR2 FNYEAQ. This CDR3 spans 13 amino acids. CDR3 DNA: TGTGCCAGCAGCTTATACGGCCAAGAGACCCAGTACTTC. It translates to CASSLYGQETQYF.

Of note for this clone: A read error may explain this, as a much larger clone is one base away. This chain's CDR3 is CASSAGTGENYGYTF. CDR3 DNA: TGTGCCAGCAGCGCCGGGACAGGGGAGAACTATGGCTACACCTTC. The J gene is TRBJ1-2, the V gene TRBV9; 10 nucleotides line up with TRBD1. This CDR3 contains 15 residues. Germline V gene lookup returns CDR1 SGDLS and CDR2 YYNGEE. V lost 3 bases to trimming and J lost 2 bases; unmatched junction nucleotides: 4.

This sequence joins TRBV18 and TRBJ2-3; 7 positions match TRBD2. Germline V lookup: CDR1 KGHSH, CDR2 LQKENI. The CDR3 runs to 14 residues. J gave up 6 bases and V 0 bases, and 3 bases lay outside the gene matches. The CDR3, as DNA: TGTGCCAGCTCACCACCGGGACTAATGGATACGCAGTATTTT. It yields the protein CASSPPGLMDTQYF. The whole variable domain, filled in from reference TRBV18 and TRBJ2-3, reads NAGVMQNPRHLVRRRGQEARLRCSPMKGHSHVYWYRQLPEEGLKFMVYLQKENIIDESGMPKERFSAEFPKEGPSILRIQQVVRGDSAAYFCASSPPGLMDTQYFGPGTRLTVL.

The CDR3 DNA reads as TGTGCCAGCAGTGTCTGGACCTACAATGAGCAGTTCTTC. Translating it yields CASSVWTYNEQFF. J is TRBJ2-1 and V is TRBV2; no firm D call. CDR1 and CDR2 from the germline V gene are SNHLY and FYNNEI. Trimming cost V 4 bases and J 2 bases, with 6 bases left between them. This CDR3 contains 13 residues.

This chain's CDR3 is CASSPRGDGNQPQHF. As DNA, the CDR3 is TGTGCCAGCAGCCCCAGGGGGGATGGGAATCAGCCCCAGCATTTT. The V call is TRBV7-9, the J call TRBJ1-5; TRBD1 matches 7 bases. Per germline, CDR1 SEHNR and CDR2 FQNEAQ (reference sequence). V gave up 5 bases and J gave up 4 bases; unmatched junction bases: 8. The CDR3 consists of 15 residues.

The chain has TRBV5-1 and TRBJ1-1; D gene uncertain. Deletions cut 2 bases from V and 5 bases from J, with 13 bases between. The CDR3 is 14 residues long. Germline CDR1 is SGHRS and CDR2 is YFSETQ. The CDR3 bases are TGCGCCAGCAGCTTACTGCCTAGTCGGACTGAAGCTTTCTTT. Encoded protein: CASSLLPSRTEAFF.

This chain connects TRBV28 to TRBJ2-7, with D tentatively TRBD1 (6 bases). This CDR3 has 15 residues. Looked up from germline, CDR1 is MDHEN and CDR2 is SYDVKM. V lost 6 bases and J lost 2, with 17 bases in between. The DNA for the CDR3 is TGTGCCAGCAGCCCAGTTTGGACAGTAGCCTACGAGCAGTACTTC. Encoded protein: CASSPVWTVAYEQYF.

J is TRBJ2-5 and V is TRBV29-1; D gene ambiguous. The CDR3 extends over 12 amino acids. The ends were cut back, 5 bases at V and 0 bases at J, with 7 bases in the middle. The germline V gene encodes CDR1 SQVTM and CDR2 ANQGSEA. The CDR3 is CSVQLYQETQYF. The CDR3 region has the DNA TGCAGCGTTCAATTGTACCAAGAGACCCAGTACTTC.

The rearrangement links TRBV2 to TRBJ1-1; D is undetermined. Trimming pared 5 bases from V and 10 bases from J, leaving 11 bases between. The CDR3 has 11 residues. Germline assignment: CDR1 SNHLY and CDR2 FYNNEI. This CDR3 reads CASSFQEAAFF. The CDR3 DNA follows: TGTGCCAGCAGTTTCCAGGAAGCAGCTTTCTTT.

The V call is TRBV18, the J call TRBJ2-3; perhaps TRBD2 as D (6 bases). V shed 0 bases and J shed 5 bases, with 18 bases lying between them. CDR1 KGHSH and CDR2 LQKENI come from the germline V gene. The CDR3 totals 17 residues. As DNA, the CDR3 is TGTGCCAGCTCACCACCAATTTTTACTAGCCTAAGAGATACGCAGTATTTT. Its protein product is CASSPPIFTSLRDTQYF.